This TCR beta chain was recorded in a study of shared clonotypes between healthy human individuals. Study-level findings and limits: Sample collection involved blood only; tissue repertoires are likely different. Clonotype sharing levels among donors were expected to vary with sequencing depth. Larger estimated richness was generally recorded for naive subsets relative to memory subsets.

Trimming removed 6 bases from V and 4 bases from J; junction bases left unmatched: 18. Germline values: CDR1 WNHNN, CDR2 SYGVQD (reference sequence). CDR3 length: 17 residues. Partitioning of CD4+ cells yielded a CD45RA+ naive subset and a CD45RA-negative memory subset. TCRdb keeps only in-frame clones here, not all; method: immunoSEQ multiplex PCR. The sample holds about 1.1 million clones, around 77% seen once. With respect to this clone: Antigen unknown.

The sample taken for sequencing was memory CD4+ T cells from PBMCs. Noted subset: CD45RA-negative fraction. The rearrangement joins TRBV10-1 to TRBJ2-7; 7 nucleotides align to TRBD2. This clonotype was obtained from a man between 18 and 29 years old in good health. Some clones in this sample may be carry-over from other donors' samples. The DNA of the CDR3 is TGCGCCAGCAGGGGCCTCGAGCGGGAACGTCATTCGTACGAGCAGTACTTC. Amino acid sequence: CASRGLERERHSYEQYF.